A single sample gave rise to the 31 T cell receptor beta chains below, sequenced in a study of T cell repertoires in cytomegalovirus infection. TCRdb re-called the reads through MiXCR, storing one row per CDR3 protein. Of around 260,000 distinct CDR3 sequences detected, more than 20% appear once; the ten largest clones hold around 13%. Input material: PBMCs. The receptor source for this set is a human donor in good health (CMV status not recorded). Some clones in this sample may be carry-over from other donors' samples.

V and J are TRBV12-3 or TRBV12-4 and TRBJ1-1; TRBD1 aligns across 8 bases. V lost 6 bases to trimming and J lost 5 bases; unmatched junction nucleotides: 5. The CDR3 is 13 residues long. The CDR3 protein is CASRDGQGTEAFF. Here the CDR3 DNA reads TGTGCCAGCAGAGATGGACAGGGAACTGAAGCTTTCTTT.

This clonotype was seen more than once but under ten times. The chain employs TRBV12-3 or TRBV12-4 and TRBJ2-7; D unclear. This CDR3 contains 12 residues. V lost 3 bases, J lost 7 bases, and 10 bases lay in between. CDR3 protein: CASSFSTREQYF. CDR3 nucleotides: TGTGCCAGCAGTTTTTCAACGAGAGAGCAGTACTTC.

The rearrangement links TRBV7-2 to TRBJ2-4, with 13 bases that match TRBD2. Germline V lookup: CDR1 SGHTA, CDR2 FQGNSA. The CDR3 runs to 18 residues. Trimming at V came to 5 bases and at J to 0 bases, leaving 7 bases not matched to a gene. The CDR3 DNA is TGTGCCAGCAGCCCGGGACTAGCGGGATCGTTAGCCAAAAACATTCAGTACTTC. Its translation: CASSPGLAGSLAKNIQYF.

In this sample, this clonotype turned up a few times. V gene TRBV6-6 combines with J gene TRBJ1-1, with D perhaps matching TRBD1 (5 bases). V gave up 7 bases and J gave up 5 bases, with 14 bases separating them. The CDR3 is 13 amino acids. The germline CDR1 and CDR2 sequences are MNHNY and SVGAGI (reference sequence). The CDR3 here is CASTRGRETEAFF. The DNA for the CDR3 is TGTGCCAGCACTCGGGGGAGAGAGACTGAAGCTTTCTTT.

The J gene is TRBJ2-2, the V gene TRBV7-8; D is uncertain. Trimming stripped 5 bases from V and 1 base from J, with 11 bases between. CDR1 SGHVS and CDR2 FQNEAQ come from the germline V gene. This CDR3 is 15 amino acids long. CDR3 DNA sequence: TGTGCCAGCAGCCTCGGACCGAAGAACACCGGGGAGCTGTTTTTT. Translating it yields CASSLGPKNTGELFF.

This clonotype was found a few times. The V gene is TRBV6-2 or TRBV6-3, the J gene TRBJ2-2, with a tentative D call TRBD1 (6 bases). Looked up from germline, CDR1 is MNHEY and CDR2 is SVGEGT. The V end was cut by 0 bases, the J end by 5 bases, with 22 bases between. The CDR3 has 19 amino acids. The CDR3 DNA is TGTGCCAGCAGTTACTCACTTTCCAGGACAGAAGACCTAACCGGGGAGCTGTTTTTT. Translated, it gives CASSYSLSRTEDLTGELFF.

This rearrangement joins TRBV7-2 to TRBJ1-2, with 8 nucleotides matching TRBD1. The CDR3 has 14 amino acids. V was clipped by 3 bases and J by 7 bases; unmatched bases: 7. CDR1 and CDR2 (germline): SGHTA, FQGNSA. The CDR3 DNA reads TGTGCCAGCAGCTTGGTCGACAGGGGAGGTGGCTACACCTTC. Protein sequence: CASSLVDRGGGYTF. The whole variable domain, filled in from reference TRBV7-2 and TRBJ1-2, reads GAGVSQSPSNKVTEKGKDVELRCDPISGHTALYWYRQSLGQGLEFLIYFQGNSAPDKSGLPSDRFSAERTGGSVSTLTIQRTQQEDSAVYLCASSLVDRGGGYTFGSGTRLTVV.

The rearrangement joins TRBV30 to TRBJ2-2; 13 nucleotides agree with TRBD2. After removal of 5 bases from V and 5 bases from J, the junction contained 5 bases not matched to a gene. The germline V gene has CDR1 GTSNPN and CDR2 SVGIG (reference sequence). CDR3 length equals 15 residues. This CDR3 reads CAWLRLAGGTGELFF. The CDR3 DNA follows: TGTGCCTGGCTAAGACTAGCGGGAGGAACCGGGGAGCTGTTTTTT.

The chain carries TRBV20-1 and TRBJ2-1; D gene ambiguous. The germline V and J ends were trimmed by 7 bases and 1 base, with 11 bases remaining between them. The germline V gene has CDR1 DFQATT and CDR2 SNEGSKA (reference sequence). There are 13 residues in the CDR3. CDR3 in DNA: TGCAGTGGCTCGGACGGATCCTACAATGAGCAGTTCTTC. Translating gives CSGSDGSYNEQFF.

The gene calls are TRBV7-9 and TRBJ2-1; 9 nucleotides match TRBD2. CDR3 length: 15 amino acids. The V and J ends lost 1 base and 8 bases, in that order; junction bases with no gene match: 6. The germline CDR1 and CDR2 sequences are SEHNR and FQNEAQ (reference sequence). The CDR3 protein is CASSLDGTSLDEQFF. CDR3 sequence (DNA): TGTGCCAGCAGCTTAGATGGGACTAGCCTGGATGAGCAGTTCTTC.

This chain connects TRBV7-2 to TRBJ2-7; D gene uncertain. CDR3 length: 13 residues. Germline CDR1 SGHTA, CDR2 FQGNSA. Trimming took off 5 bases at V and 2 bases at J, with 10 bases between the two ends. CDR3 protein: CASSPTTAYEQYF. DNA for the CDR3: TGTGCCAGCAGCCCCACTACTGCCTACGAGCAGTACTTC.

This sequence joins TRBV12-3 or TRBV12-4 and TRBJ1-4, with 7 nucleotides matching TRBD1. V dropped 6 bases and J dropped 7; count of bases not matched to a gene: 11. The CDR3 is made up of 15 amino acids. CDR3 in amino acids: CASRRDSVAGEKLFF. Written as DNA, the CDR3 is TGTGCCAGCAGGCGGGACAGTGTTGCGGGTGAAAAACTGTTTTTT.

In its sample, this clonotype was seen a few times. The J gene is TRBJ1-5, the V gene TRBV20-1, with 7 bases lining up with TRBD1. The CDR3 consists of 17 residues. After removal of 0 bases from V and 4 bases from J, the junction contained 12 bases not matched to a gene. Looked up from germline, CDR1 is DFQATT and CDR2 is SNEGSKA (reference sequence). CDR3 nucleotides: TGCAGTGCTAGAGATGAAGAGGGGGCGAAGGAGAATCAGCCCCAGCATTTT. It yields the protein CSARDEEGAKENQPQHF.

CDR3 protein: CASNGVVGRFEQYF. The CDR3 DNA follows: TGTGCCAGCAACGGGGTCGTCGGTCGATTCGAGCAGTACTTC. The V gene is TRBV6-2 or TRBV6-3, the J gene TRBJ2-7; D may be TRBD2 (5 bases). V shed 7 bases and J shed 6 bases, with 19 bases lying between them. This CDR3 region has 14 residues. From germline, CDR1 is MNHEY and CDR2 SVGEGT.

The chain recombines TRBV2 with TRBJ1-5; TRBD1 agrees at 10 bases. With V trimmed by 5 bases and J by 9 bases, 10 bases remained unmatched. Germline V gene data show CDR1 as SNHLY and CDR2 as FYNNEI. The CDR3 covers 15 residues. The CDR3 spells CASSLGQGGSRPQHF. The CDR3 bases are TGTGCCAGCAGTCTTGGACAGGGGGGGTCAAGGCCCCAGCATTTT.

The table lists this clonotype with a few counts. The rearrangement uses TRBV6-1 and TRBJ2-2; 9 bases align to TRBD1. With V trimmed by 7 bases and J by 4 bases, 7 bases remained unmatched. Germline CDR1 is MNHNS and CDR2 is SASEGT. The CDR3 totals 15 residues. CDR3 protein: CASNVGQGSTGELFF. The CDR3 DNA reads as TGTGCCAGCAACGTCGGACAGGGGAGCACCGGGGAGCTGTTTTTT.

V gene TRBV5-1 combines with J gene TRBJ2-1, with D possibly called TRBD1 or TRBD2 (5 bases each). The germline gives CDR1 SGHRS, CDR2 YFSETQ. V was trimmed by 2 bases and J by 6 bases, leaving 9 bases between them. The CDR3 has 13 amino acids. CDR3: CASSFWGINEQFF. The CDR3 DNA reads TGCGCCAGCAGCTTTTGGGGGATCAATGAGCAGTTCTTC.

A few counts support this clonotype. The chain joins TRBV11-2 to TRBJ2-6, with 10 bases lining up with TRBD1. This CDR3 has 14 amino acids. J was trimmed by 11 bases and V by 3 bases; bases with no gene match: 4. Looked up from germline, CDR1 is SGHAT and CDR2 is FQNNGV. CDR3 region: CASSLTGGFDVLTF. DNA for the CDR3: TGTGCCAGCAGCTTGACAGGGGGCTTCGACGTCCTGACTTTC. Combining the CDR3 with reference TRBV11-2 and TRBJ2-6 gives the whole variable domain EAGVAQSPRYKIIEKRQSVAFWCNPISGHATLYWYQQILGQGPKLLIQFQNNGVVDDSQLPKDRFSAERLKGVDSTLKIQPAKLEDSAVYLCASSLTGGFDVLTFGAGSRLTVL.

This clonotype was picked up a small number of times. This chain links TRBV7-2 with TRBJ2-2; D is unclear. The CDR3 consists of 15 residues. CDR1 and CDR2 from the germline V gene are SGHTA and FQGNSA. Trimming removed 3 bases at V and 3 bases at J, with 11 bases between. CDR3 nucleotide sequence: TGTGCCAGCAGCTTGCAGTTTTGGGACACCGGGGAGCTGTTTTTT. It specifies CASSLQFWDTGELFF. Variable domain in full (rest from reference TRBV7-2 and TRBJ2-2): GAGVSQSPSNKVTEKGKDVELRCDPISGHTALYWYRQSLGQGLEFLIYFQGNSAPDKSGLPSDRFSAERTGGSVSTLTIQRTQQEDSAVYLCASSLQFWDTGELFFGEGSRLTVL.

This clonotype came up a few times. This sequence joins TRBV7-6 and TRBJ1-3; D unresolved. V was trimmed by 1 base and J by 1 base, leaving 8 bases between them. There are 15 residues in the CDR3. Per germline, CDR1 SGHVS and CDR2 FNYEAQ. The CDR3 protein is CASSLGSGSGNTIYF. DNA of the CDR3: TGTGCCAGCAGCTTAGGGTCGGGGTCTGGAAACACCATATATTTT.

V is TRBV14 and J is TRBJ2-5, with D perhaps matching TRBD1 (6 bases). Germline CDR1 is SGHDN and CDR2 is FVKESK. The CDR3 contains 15 residues. Trimming cost V 3 bases and J 3 bases, with 14 bases left between them. CDR3 sequence reads: CASSHRFQGKETQYF. CDR3 sequence (DNA): TGTGCCAGCAGCCATCGTTTCCAGGGGAAAGAGACCCAGTACTTC.

This clonotype was seen a few times. The chain combines TRBV7-9 with TRBJ2-1, with D uncertain. The V end lost 1 base, the J end lost 10 bases, and 8 bases lay between the germline ends. Germline CDR1 and CDR2: SEHNR and FQNEAQ (reference sequence). The CDR3 extends over 12 amino acids. CDR3 nucleotides: TGTGCCAGCAGCTTAGACCTGATCGAGCAGTTCTTC. It encodes CASSLDLIEQFF.

The table lists this clonotype with a few counts. The V and J genes are TRBV12-3 or TRBV12-4 and TRBJ2-1; the match to TRBD2 covers 9 bases. The junction had 9 bases not matched to a gene; V was cut back by 2 bases and J by 10 bases. CDR3 length equals 15 residues. In DNA form, the CDR3 reads TGTGCCAGCAGTTTACTTGGGACTAGCTTAGCCGAGCAGTTCTTC. This codes for CASSLLGTSLAEQFF.

The rearrangement uses TRBV12-3 or TRBV12-4 and TRBJ1-2; D may be TRBD1 (6 bases). The CDR3 is 14 residues long. The germline V and J ends were trimmed by 6 bases and 8 bases, with 19 bases remaining between them. For the CDR3, the DNA is TGTGCCAGCAGGCTTGGGGGGCAGGCGAAGGGCTACACCTTC. This sequence encodes CASRLGGQAKGYTF.

Written as DNA, the CDR3 is TGTGCCAGCAGCTTGGCCGCCAATTACGAGCAGTACTTC. Translated: CASSLAANYEQYF. This chain uses TRBV5-6 with TRBJ2-7; no definite D call. The V end was cut by 0 bases, the J end by 4 bases, with 8 bases between. Germline CDR1 SGHDT, CDR2 YYEEEE. This CDR3 has 13 residues.

This clonotype was seen more than once but under ten times. This chain uses TRBV7-9 with TRBJ2-1; possibly TRBD1 for D (6 bases). The CDR3 contains 12 residues. The germline V and J ends were trimmed by 5 bases and 12 bases, with 14 bases remaining between them. Germline V lookup: CDR1 SEHNR, CDR2 FQNEAQ (reference sequence). CDR3 in DNA: TGTGCCAGCAGCCCGGACAGTTTACGGCAGTTCTTC. Protein: CASSPDSLRQFF.

This clonotype was detected a few times. V is TRBV2 and J is TRBJ2-3, with 8 bases aligning to TRBD2. CDR1 SNHLY and CDR2 FYNNEI come from the germline V gene. There are 16 residues in the CDR3. The J segment lost 4 bases and the V segment lost 7 bases, leaving 13 bases of the junction unmatched. The CDR3 reads CASTGFGSGGADTQYF. For the CDR3, the DNA is TGTGCCAGCACAGGGTTTGGGAGCGGGGGTGCAGATACGCAGTATTTT.

This chain uses TRBV7-9 with TRBJ2-7, with D possibly being TRBD1 (5 bases). V lost 8 bases and J lost 7, with 18 bases in between. The germline V gene encodes CDR1 SEHNR and CDR2 FQNEAQ (reference sequence). The CDR3 loop spans 13 amino acids. CDR3 coding DNA: TGTGCCAGCGGGGCTGCCGCCTTCGGAGAGCAGTACTTC. Translated, it gives CASGAAAFGEQYF.

This clonotype was recorded at least ten times. The CDR3 is CASSPGRLQETQYF. DNA of the CDR3: TGTGCCAGCAGCCCCGGACGACTCCAAGAGACCCAGTACTTC. The chain combines TRBV7-2 with TRBJ2-5; the D is unclear. V was clipped by 5 bases and J by 1 base, with 11 bases between them. The CDR3 has 14 residues. Germline V lookup: CDR1 SGHTA, CDR2 FQGNSA.

This clonotype was counted many times. The chain has TRBV7-2 and TRBJ1-2; TRBD1 might be the D (6 bases). Germline V gene sequence: CDR1 SGHTA, CDR2 FQGNSA. The ends were cut back, 2 bases at V and 5 bases at J, with 15 bases in the middle. This CDR3 comprises 15 residues. For the CDR3, the DNA is TGTGCCAGCAGCTTAATGCGGGACACCACATATGGCTACACCTTC. Protein: CASSLMRDTTYGYTF. The full variable domain, with the rest looked up from reference TRBV7-2 and TRBJ1-2, is GAGVSQSPSNKVTEKGKDVELRCDPISGHTALYWYRQSLGQGLEFLIYFQGNSAPDKSGLPSDRFSAERTGGSVSTLTIQRTQQEDSAVYLCASSLMRDTTYGYTFGSGTRLTVV.

This clonotype was counted many times. The rearrangement links TRBV7-2 to TRBJ2-7, with 10 bases identical to TRBD1. CDR1 SGHTA and CDR2 FQGNSA come from the germline V gene. V lost 3 bases, J lost 1 base, and 9 bases stayed unmatched. The CDR3 totals 17 residues. This CDR3 is CASSFLPGQGPSYEQYF. In DNA, the CDR3 is TGTGCCAGCAGCTTCCTACCGGGACAGGGGCCTTCCTACGAGCAGTACTTC. Full variable domain (outside the CDR3, taken from reference TRBV7-2 and TRBJ2-7): GAGVSQSPSNKVTEKGKDVELRCDPISGHTALYWYRQSLGQGLEFLIYFQGNSAPDKSGLPSDRFSAERTGGSVSTLTIQRTQQEDSAVYLCASSFLPGQGPSYEQYFGPGTRLTVT.